The 7 T cell receptor beta chains given below trace back to one sample, sequenced in a study of PD-1 blockade in classical Hodgkin lymphoma. Every patient relapsed after autologous stem cell transplantation, and brentuximab vedotin exposure varied. Sequenced by immunoSEQ multiplex PCR; TCRdb stores in-frame clones only, minus some. The table has some 93,000 clones, 85% to 90% seen once. The material sequenced was peripheral blood mononuclear cells (PBMCs), taken before the second cycle of nivolumab. Receptors originate from a human donor with classical Hodgkin lymphoma.

This rearrangement joins TRBV27 to TRBJ2-7, with D perhaps matching TRBD2 (6 bases). Germline V gives CDR1 MNHEY, CDR2 SMNVEV (reference sequence). This CDR3 is built from 13 residues. Between the trimmed V and J ends, which lost 4 bases and 5 bases, there was a span of 12 bases. This CDR3 reads CASSWAGRNEQYF. As DNA, the CDR3 is TGTGCCAGCAGTTGGGCAGGGAGGAACGAGCAGTACTTC.

The rearrangement joins TRBV27 to TRBJ1-2; 8 nucleotides line up with TRBD1. Looked up from germline, CDR1 is MNHEY and CDR2 is SMNVEV (reference sequence). The ends lost 7 bases at V and 7 bases at J; junction bases unmatched: 11. The CDR3 has 14 amino acids. CDR3 nucleotide sequence: TGTGCCAGCATCCCCGGCAGGGGGCGTCCTGGCTACACCTTC. Translation: CASIPGRGRPGYTF.

The chain uses TRBV7-9 and TRBJ1-4; D remains ambiguous. V was trimmed by 5 bases and J by 4 bases, leaving 8 bases between them. The CDR3 is 13 amino acids. CDR1 SEHNR and CDR2 FQNEAQ come from the germline V gene (reference sequence). DNA for the CDR3: TGTGCCAGCAGCACGGGTCTTAATGAAAAACTGTTTTTT. Translating it yields CASSTGLNEKLFF. Drawing the rest from reference TRBV7-9 and TRBJ1-4, the complete variable domain is DTGVSQNPRHKITKRGQNVTFRCDPISEHNRLYWYRQTLGQGPEFLTYFQNEAQLEKSRLLSDRFSAERPKGSFSTLEIQRTEQGDSAMYLCASSTGLNEKLFFGSGTQLSVL.

CDR3 amino acids: CASSPKGLAIETQYF. CDR3 bases: TGTGCCAGCAGCCCGAAGGGACTAGCGATAGAGACCCAGTACTTC. This sequence joins TRBV7-9 and TRBJ2-5, with 10 bases identical to TRBD2. J lost 4 bases, V lost 5 bases, and 7 bases had no gene match. CDR1 and CDR2 (germline): SEHNR, FQNEAQ (reference sequence). CDR3 size: 15 residues.

This sequence joins TRBV15 and TRBJ2-7; D is perhaps TRBD2 (5 bases). The CDR3 covers 18 residues. V lost 1 base and J 2 bases, leaving 21 bases between the germline ends. In germline, CDR1 is LNHNV, CDR2 YYDKDF (reference sequence). CDR3 in DNA: TGTGCCACCAGCAGAGCCTGGGAGACGGAGTCCGAAACCTACGAGCAGTACTTC. It yields the protein CATSRAWETESETYEQYF.

V gene TRBV5-4 combines with J gene TRBJ2-1; 12 bases align to TRBD2. CDR1 and CDR2 from the germline V gene are SGHNT and YYREEE (reference sequence). Germline trimming cut 3 bases from V and 8 bases from J; bases unmatched to any gene: 6. The CDR3 is 15 residues long. DNA for the CDR3: TGTGCCAGCAGCTCACAGACTAGCGGGGGCTATGAGCAGTTCTTC. Encoded protein: CASSSQTSGGYEQFF.

The chain recombines TRBV7-8 with TRBJ1-2, with D uncertain. This CDR3 spans 14 amino acids. Germline V gives CDR1 SGHVS, CDR2 FQNEAQ. The V and J ends lost 5 bases and 3 bases respectively, with 13 bases between them. DNA of the CDR3: TGTGCCAGCAGCCCTAGTGCGGGTTACTATGGCTACACCTTC. Translating gives CASSPSAGYYGYTF.